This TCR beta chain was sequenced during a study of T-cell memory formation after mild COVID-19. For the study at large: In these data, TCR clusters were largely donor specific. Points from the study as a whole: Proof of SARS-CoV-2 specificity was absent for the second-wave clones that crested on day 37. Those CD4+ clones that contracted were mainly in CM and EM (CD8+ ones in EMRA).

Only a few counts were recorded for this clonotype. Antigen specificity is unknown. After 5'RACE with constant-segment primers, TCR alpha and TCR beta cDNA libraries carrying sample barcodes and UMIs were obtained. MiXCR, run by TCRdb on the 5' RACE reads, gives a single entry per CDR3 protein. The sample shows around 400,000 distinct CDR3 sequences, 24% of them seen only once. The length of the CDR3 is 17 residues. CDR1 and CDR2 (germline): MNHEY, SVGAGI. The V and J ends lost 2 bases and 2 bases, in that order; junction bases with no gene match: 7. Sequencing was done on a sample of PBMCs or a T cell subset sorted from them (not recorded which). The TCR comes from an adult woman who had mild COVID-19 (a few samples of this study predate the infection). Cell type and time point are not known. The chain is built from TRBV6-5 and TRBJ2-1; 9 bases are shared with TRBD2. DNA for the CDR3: TGTGCCAGCAGTTACACTTTCTCTAGCGGGACCTACAATGAGCAGTTCTTC. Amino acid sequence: CASSYTFSSGTYNEQFF.